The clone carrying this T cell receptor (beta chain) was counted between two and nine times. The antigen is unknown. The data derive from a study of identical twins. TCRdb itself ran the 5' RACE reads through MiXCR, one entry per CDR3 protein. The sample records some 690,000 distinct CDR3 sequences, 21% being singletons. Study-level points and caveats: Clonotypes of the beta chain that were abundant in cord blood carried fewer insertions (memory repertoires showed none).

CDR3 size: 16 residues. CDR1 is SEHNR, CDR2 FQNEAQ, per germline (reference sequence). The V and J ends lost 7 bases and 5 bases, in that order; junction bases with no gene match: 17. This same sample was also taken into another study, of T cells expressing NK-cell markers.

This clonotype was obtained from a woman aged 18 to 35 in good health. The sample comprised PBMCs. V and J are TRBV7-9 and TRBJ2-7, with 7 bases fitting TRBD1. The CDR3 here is CASTDYNTGAEHEQYF. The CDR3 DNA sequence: TGTGCCAGCACCGACTACAATACAGGGGCCGAGCACGAGCAGTACTTC. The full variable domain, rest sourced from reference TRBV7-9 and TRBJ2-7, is DTGVSQNPRHKITKRGQNVTFRCDPISEHNRLYWYRQTLGQGPEFLTYFQNEAQLEKSRLLSDRFSAERPKGSFSTLEIQRTEQGDSAMYLCASTDYNTGAEHEQYFGPGTRLTVT.